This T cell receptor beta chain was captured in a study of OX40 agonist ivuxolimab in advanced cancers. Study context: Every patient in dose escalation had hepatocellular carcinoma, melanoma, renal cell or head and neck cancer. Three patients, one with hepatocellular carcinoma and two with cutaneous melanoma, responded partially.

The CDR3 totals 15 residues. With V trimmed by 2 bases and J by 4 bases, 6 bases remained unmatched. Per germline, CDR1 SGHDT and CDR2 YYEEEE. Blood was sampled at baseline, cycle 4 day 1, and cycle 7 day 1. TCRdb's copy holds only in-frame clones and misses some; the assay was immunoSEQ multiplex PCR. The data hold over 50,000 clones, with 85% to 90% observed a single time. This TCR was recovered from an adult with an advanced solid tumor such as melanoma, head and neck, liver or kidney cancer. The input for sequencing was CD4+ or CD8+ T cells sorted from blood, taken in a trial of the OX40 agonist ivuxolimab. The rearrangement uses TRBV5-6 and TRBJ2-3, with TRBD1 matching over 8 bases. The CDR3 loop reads CASSLEGQVSDTQYF. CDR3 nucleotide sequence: TGTGCCAGCAGCTTAGAGGGACAGGTTTCAGATACGCAGTATTTT.